Listed below are T cell receptor beta chains from one sample, sequenced in a study of blood T cell repertoires in COVID-19. Data came from immunoSEQ multiplex PCR; TCRdb stores just in-frame clones and leaves some out. The sample holds some 150,000 clones, roughly 84% seen once. The specimen was PBMCs or T cells enriched from blood (not recorded which). The receptor source for this set is a woman in her 50s who had been exposed to COVID-19. Both conserved end residues are part of each CDR3. A D gene is named only where the DNA matches it firmly. Rows give clone size only sometimes, using once, few, many, or a class for an expanded clone.

>16|TRBD1|TRBJ1-4|TRBV28|NA
TGTGCCAGCAGTCTCCTAACAGGGGGGAATAATGAAAAACTGTTTTTT
CASSLLTGGNNEKLFF
>17|TRBD2|TRBJ2-3|TRBV6-2/TRBV6-3|NA
TGTGCCAGCAGCGGAGCGGGAGCGGGGGCTAGCACAGATACGCAGTATTTT
CASSGAGAGASTDTQYF
>15|NA|TRBJ1-5|TRBV5-3|NA
TGTGCCAGAAGCCTACGGGGGAATAGCAATCAGCCCCAGCATTTT
CARSLRGNSNQPQHF
>15|NA|TRBJ2-2|TRBV7-2|NA
TGTGCCAGCAGCCCGGACTTTCGATACACCGGGGAGCTGTTTTTT
CASSPDFRYTGELFF
>16|NA|TRBJ2-3|TRBV5-1|NA
TGCGCCAGCAGCCCGGACTCGATCCTAAGCACAGATACGCAGTATTTT
CASSPDSILSTDTQYF
>15|TRBD2|TRBJ2-3|TRBV6-5|NA
TGTGCCAGCATAGCTAGCGGGAGCGGGGCGGATACGCAGTATTTT
CASIASGSGADTQYF
>19|TRBD2|TRBJ2-7|TRBV28|once
TGTGCCAGCAGTTCTTATGGGACTTGGGGTAGCGGGAACTCCTACGAGCAGTACTTC
CASSSYGTWGSGNSYEQYF
>14|NA|TRBJ2-2|TRBV9|few
TGTGCCAGCAGCGTAGGGACAGACACCGGGGAGCTGTTTTTT
CASSVGTDTGELFF
>16|TRBD1|TRBJ2-2|TRBV5-5|NA
TGTGCCAGCAGCTCCGGACAGGGATCGAACACCGGGGGGCTGTTTTTT
CASSSGQGSNTGGLFF
>13|NA|TRBJ2-1|TRBV7-2|NA
TGTGCCAGCAGCTCCGGTGTAGGAGGGGAGCAGTTCTTC
CASSSGVGGEQFF
>18|NA|TRBJ1-1|TRBV7-6|NA
TGTGCCAGCAGCCCCAAGGGGGGGGGCGCTTCCCCCAACACTGAAGCTTTCTTT
CASSPKGGGASPNTEAFF
>16|TRBD2|TRBJ2-2|TRBV30|NA
TGTGCCTGGATCAACTCAGGACTAGCGGGAGCGAGGGAGCTGTTTTTT
CAWINSGLAGARELFF
>16|NA|TRBJ2-5|TRBV5-1|NA
TGCGCCAGCAGCATATCAGGGGCCCTAGTTCTAGAGACCCAGTACTTC
CASSISGALVLETQYF
>15|NA|TRBJ1-2|TRBV7-2|once
TGTGCCAGCAGCTTACCCGGGGGAATAGACTATGGCTACACCTTC
CASSLPGGIDYGYTF
>13|TRBD2|TRBJ2-1|TRBV27|NA
TGTGCCAGCAGTCGGTTTGGGGGGGATGAGCAGTTCTTC
CASSRFGGDEQFF
>14|NA|TRBJ1-5|TRBV18|NA
TGTGCCAGCTCGCACAGGGTCGGGGAGGGGCCCCAGCATTTT
CASSHRVGEGPQHF